Shown below are 11 T cell receptor beta chains from a single sample sequenced in a study of blood T cell repertoires in COVID-19. Using immunoSEQ multiplex PCR, the repertoire was profiled, and TCRdb retains in-frame clones only, with some absent. The sample yields about 190,000 clones, about 88% seen once. Material for sequencing was peripheral blood. These receptor sequences come from a woman aged 80 or over with acute or convalescent COVID-19.

This sequence joins TRBV5-1 and TRBJ2-7, with TRBD2 as a possible D gene (7 bases). The CDR3 loop spans 14 amino acids. V dropped 0 bases and J dropped 4 bases, with 11 bases sitting between them. Per the germline V gene, CDR1 is SGHRS and CDR2 is YFSETQ. CDR3 in DNA: TGCGCCAGCAGCTTGGCCGGGGGGCGGTACGAGCAGTACTTC. Its translation: CASSLAGGRYEQYF.

The chain combines TRBV18 with TRBJ2-7; D is ambiguous. CDR3 size: 11 residues. V lost 6 bases, J lost 2 bases, and 5 bases lay in between. CDR1 KGHSH and CDR2 LQKENI come from the germline V gene. As DNA, the CDR3 is TGTGCCAGCTCTACAGCCTACGAGCAGTACTTC. It encodes CASSTAYEQYF.

This sequence joins TRBV15 and TRBJ2-2, with 8 nucleotides matching TRBD2. Germline loops: CDR1 LNHNV, CDR2 YYDKDF (reference sequence). J gave up 4 bases and V 0 bases, and 1 base lay outside the gene matches. The CDR3 runs to 15 residues. CDR3 amino acids: CATSRDTSGTGELFF. CDR3 nucleotide sequence: TGTGCCACCAGCAGAGATACTAGCGGCACCGGGGAGCTGTTTTTT.

The chain links TRBV5-4 to TRBJ2-1; D may be TRBD2 (6 bases). V was trimmed by 5 bases and J by 4 bases, leaving 13 bases between them. Germline V gene lookup returns CDR1 SGHNT and CDR2 YYREEE (reference sequence). The CDR3 covers 14 residues. The CDR3 nucleotides read TGTGCCAGCAGTTCCAGACTAGATTACAATGAGCAGTTCTTC. Translation: CASSSRLDYNEQFF.

This chain links TRBV10-3 with TRBJ1-1; 7 bases map to TRBD1. From germline, CDR1 is ENHRY and CDR2 SYGVKD. V lost 10 bases, J lost 0 bases, and 5 bases stayed unmatched. The CDR3 loop spans 13 amino acids. The CDR3 is CATEQGMNTEAFF. For the CDR3, the DNA is TGTGCCACCGAACAGGGGATGAACACTGAAGCTTTCTTT.

This chain joins TRBV6-5 and TRBJ1-3; D gene uncertain. Trimming pared 8 bases from V and 0 bases from J, leaving 11 bases between. The CDR3 is made up of 14 amino acids. Germline CDR1 and CDR2: MNHEY and SVGAGI. CDR3 in amino acids: CASGMSNSGNTIYF. The CDR3 DNA reads as TGTGCCAGCGGCATGTCGAACTCTGGAAACACCATATATTTT.

The gene calls are TRBV6-5 and TRBJ2-7; TRBD2 is a possible D gene (5 bases). The germline CDR1 and CDR2 sequences are MNHEY and SVGAGI. Between the trimmed V and J ends, which lost 4 bases and 3 bases, there was a span of 19 bases. CDR3 length equals 16 residues. For the CDR3, the DNA is TGTGCCAGCAGTTCCCCGGGGATGAGGGCACACTACGAGCAGTACTTC. Residues: CASSSPGMRAHYEQYF.

The chain is built from TRBV2 and TRBJ1-1; D call uncertain. V lost 6 bases and J 5 bases, leaving 13 bases between the germline ends. The CDR3 contains 13 residues. Germline lookup yields CDR1 SNHLY and CDR2 FYNNEI. This chain's CDR3 is CASSQEEQTEAFF. CDR3 coding DNA: TGTGCCAGCAGCCAAGAAGAACAGACTGAAGCTTTCTTT.

This clone was recorded a few times. V gene TRBV7-9 combines with J gene TRBJ2-1; a possible D gene is TRBD1 (5 bases). V shed 2 bases and J shed 5 bases, with 13 bases lying between them. Germline V gives CDR1 SEHNR, CDR2 FQNEAQ (reference sequence). This CDR3 region has 15 residues. CDR3 nucleotide sequence: TGTGCCAGCAGCTTACTCGGACATTTCGACAATGAGCAGTTCTTC. It codes for CASSLLGHFDNEQFF.

The V gene is TRBV7-2, the J gene TRBJ2-1, with 12 bases matching TRBD2. Unmatched junction bases numbered 5, after V lost 2 bases and J lost 9 bases. The germline gives CDR1 SGHTA, CDR2 FQGNSA. The CDR3 sequence is 15 residues long. CDR3 nucleotide sequence: TGTGCCAGCAGCTTATTTGGGACTAGCGGGCGTGAGCAGTTCTTC. It is translated as CASSLFGTSGREQFF.

The V call is TRBV2, the J call TRBJ2-1, with TRBD1 matching over 8 bases. With 6 bases clipped from V and 4 bases from J, the junction kept 11 bases outside the gene matches. CDR3 length: 16 residues. Per germline, CDR1 SNHLY and CDR2 FYNNEI. The chain's CDR3 is CASRGGQGNPYNEQFF. The CDR3 DNA follows: TGTGCCAGCAGAGGAGGACAGGGTAACCCTTACAATGAGCAGTTCTTC.